This T cell receptor beta chain was identified during a study of blood T cell repertoires in COVID-19. Study information: COVID-19 samples from acute and convalescent phases originated in the United States, Italy and Spain.

Clones were read by immunoSEQ multiplex PCR, and TCRdb kept only the in-frame ones, dropping some. This table has over 90,000 clones, 90% appearing once. This CDR3 has 16 amino acids. Between the trimmed V and J ends, which lost 6 bases and 1 base, there was a span of 17 bases. Per the germline V gene, CDR1 is SGHAT and CDR2 is FQNNGV. A single count supports this clone. What was sequenced was peripheral blood. This receptor was taken from a man aged 45 to 65 with acute or convalescent COVID-19. The V gene is TRBV11-2, the J gene TRBJ2-3, with TRBD1 as a possible D gene (5 bases). CDR3 protein: CASSGRSQAGTDTQYF. The DNA of the CDR3 is TGTGCCAGCAGTGGGCGTTCACAGGCCGGCACAGATACGCAGTATTTT.